A selection of T cell receptor beta chains follows, all from one sample in a study of T cells expressing NK-cell markers. Using the 5' RACE reads, TCRdb records one entry per CDR3 protein without DNA. The sample table sets out 150,000 to 180,000 distinct CDR3 sequences. The sample taken for sequencing was blood T cells: a sorted CD56 or NKG2C T cell subset, CD4+ or CD8+ T cells, or bulk PBMC T cells (not recorded which). These receptors originate from a woman in her forties or fifties in good health. Each CDR3 is given with its conserved first and last residue.

j_call v_call cdr3_aa
TRBJ2-3 TRBV7-6 CASSSLWAPKDLDTQYF
TRBJ2-1 TRBV7-9 CASRQSGPGPQRGQFF
TRBJ2-3 TRBV6-2/TRBV6-3 CASSVGETDTQYF
TRBJ2-3 TRBV19 CASSPVGADTQYF
TRBJ2-5 TRBV3-1 CASSQGNSSFETQYF
TRBJ2-1 TRBV10-1 CASSESVAGGFYNEQFF
TRBJ2-1 TRBV5-1 CASSSRNPTPTSEQFF
TRBJ2-1 TRBV24-1 CATTGTSGNYNEQFF
TRBJ2-1 TRBV6-4 CASSDGIGDLIPYNEQFF
TRBJ2-1 TRBV24-1 CATRQGAQGNNEQFF
TRBJ1-6 TRBV4-1 CASSQADRGGSPLHF
TRBJ2-1 TRBV3-1 CASSHRTSGPSYNEQFF
TRBJ2-3 TRBV25-1 CASTTGGSADTQYF
TRBJ2-5 TRBV20-1 CSAMKGLKEGETQYF
TRBJ2-7 TRBV4-2 CASAPETNYEQYF
TRBJ2-4 TRBV29-1 CSAPAGVKNIQYF
TRBJ2-2 TRBV5-6 CASSLNGGASAGTGELFF
TRBJ1-5 TRBV4-1 CASSQDPGEYSNQPQHF
TRBJ2-7 TRBV9 CASSGGTSGYEQYF
TRBJ2-2 TRBV19 CASSIGDNTGELFF
TRBJ1-3 TRBV7-9 CASSSKTGRGNTIYF
TRBJ2-6 TRBV4-1 CASSPIGGPAGANVLTF
TRBJ2-1 TRBV7-8 CASSLGTSGGGEQFF
TRBJ2-7 TRBV20-1 CSARTSGRALSYEQYF
TRBJ2-2 TRBV4-1 CASSQDDLRTASTGELFF
TRBJ1-1 TRBV11-2 CASSSRATGRGEAFF
TRBJ2-7 TRBV3-1 CASSKTGTEQYF
TRBJ1-5 TRBV12-3/TRBV12-4 CASSLRHLSNQPQHF
TRBJ2-2 TRBV3-1 CASSQGGTNTGELFF
TRBJ2-7 TRBV4-1 CASSQGPRAYEQYF
TRBJ1-1 TRBV13 CASSPDRETEAFF
TRBJ1-2 TRBV5-5 CASSVQGAYYGYTF
TRBJ2-7 TRBV6-1 CASFKPSSYEQYF
TRBJ2-1 TRBV20-1 CSARAWANEQFF
TRBJ2-5 TRBV5-4 CASSWDRGERETQYF
TRBJ2-3 TRBV27 CASSPPSGMGTDTQYF
TRBJ2-1 TRBV27 CASSQNPPGLAGEDEQFF
TRBJ2-1 TRBV4-1 CASSQEGGTSVYNEQFF
TRBJ2-5 TRBV29-1 CSFLGRETQETQYF
TRBJ1-6 TRBV7-6 CASSSMGQGNSPLHF
TRBJ2-1 TRBV7-2 CASSRGAGSYNEQFF
TRBJ2-7 TRBV29-1 CSVTGSGTYEQYF
TRBJ2-3 TRBV19 CASRKGREVTDTQYF
TRBJ2-2 TRBV27 CASSGTILGTGELFF
TRBJ2-1 TRBV20-1 CSAPLLASGLYNEQFF
TRBJ2-3 TRBV27 CASIGSGTDTQYF
TRBJ2-5 TRBV10-3 CAISARLAGGPGQETQYF
TRBJ2-2 TRBV7-9 CASSFFRGAATGELFF
TRBJ2-5 TRBV12-3/TRBV12-4 CASSLIGSPETQYF
TRBJ2-1 TRBV2 CASSPGTSYNEQFF
TRBJ2-2 TRBV20-1 CSARDRSEQNSITGELFF
TRBJ1-5 TRBV2 CASSEDGGRNQPQHF
TRBJ1-2 TRBV5-1 CASRAGDGYTF
TRBJ2-1 TRBV27 CASRPGTSGGIEQFF
TRBJ2-1 TRBV7-9 CASSFRTPNEQFF
TRBJ2-3 TRBV24-1 CATSDSGTSAITNPTDTQYF
TRBJ2-1 TRBV20-1 CSALRTSGGFSNEQFF
TRBJ1-5 TRBV7-9 CASSNGGTNQPQHF
TRBJ2-1 TRBV6-5 CASSEGEGTYNEQFF
TRBJ1-1 TRBV6-4 CASSAGQGGTEAFF